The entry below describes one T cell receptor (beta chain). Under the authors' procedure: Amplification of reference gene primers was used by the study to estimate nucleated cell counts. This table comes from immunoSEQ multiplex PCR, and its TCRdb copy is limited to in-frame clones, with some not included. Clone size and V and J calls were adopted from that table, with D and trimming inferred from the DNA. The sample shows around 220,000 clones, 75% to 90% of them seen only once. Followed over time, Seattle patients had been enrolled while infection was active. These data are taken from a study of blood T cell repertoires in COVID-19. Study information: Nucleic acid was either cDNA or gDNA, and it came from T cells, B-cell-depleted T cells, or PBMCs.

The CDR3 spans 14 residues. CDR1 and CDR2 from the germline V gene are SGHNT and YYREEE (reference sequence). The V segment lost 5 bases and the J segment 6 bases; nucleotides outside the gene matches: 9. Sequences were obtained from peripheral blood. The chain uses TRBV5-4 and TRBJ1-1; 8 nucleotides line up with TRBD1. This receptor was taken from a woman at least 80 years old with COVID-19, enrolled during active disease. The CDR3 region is CASSYQGARAEAFF. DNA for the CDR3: TGTGCCAGCAGTTACCAGGGGGCGCGAGCTGAAGCTTTCTTT.